A few counts support the clone carrying this TCR beta chain. The antigen is not known. CDR3 size: 14 residues. Germline values: CDR1 MNHEY, CDR2 SMNVEV (reference sequence). The V end was cut by 4 bases, the J end by 4 bases, with 11 bases between. This entry comes from a study of beta chain features in type 1 diabetes. Sequenced material consisted of expressed TCRB transcripts (all of the isolated RNA was reverse transcribed). The repertoire was sequenced with immunoSEQ multiplex PCR; TCRdb's copy has only in-frame clones and lacks some. The table includes approximately 730,000 clones, 13% detected once. Study-wide points: Healthy donors had naive, central memory and Treg TCRB repertoires that appeared less similar than those seen among patients. Across all four CD4+ subsets, people with type 1 diabetes showed modestly shorter TCRB CDR3s.

Sequencing was done on a sample of naive CD4+ T cells from blood. This chain links TRBV27 with TRBJ2-1; D unresolved. This TCR came from a man aged 18 to 29 with type 1 diabetes. The CDR3 DNA follows: TGTGCCAGCAGTTCCTCCCTCAGTTACAATGAGCAGTTCTTC. This gives the protein CASSSSLSYNEQFF.